The T cell receptor (beta chain) described here comes from a study of blood T cell repertoires in COVID-19. Study-level information: Sites across the United States, Italy and Spain contributed samples from acute and convalescent COVID-19. PBMCs, B-cell-depleted T cells, or T cells were the source of the cDNA or gDNA that made up the material.

TCRdb's copy holds only in-frame clones and misses some; the assay was immunoSEQ multiplex PCR. The data show 50,000 to 60,000 clones, with roughly 90% seen just once and more than 8% held by the top ten. Germline assignment: CDR1 MNHEY and CDR2 SVGAGI. The V end was cut by 0 bases, the J end by 4 bases, with 11 bases between. This CDR3 contains 15 residues. V and J are TRBV6-5 and TRBJ2-3; possibly TRBD1 for D (6 bases). Sequenced input: peripheral blood. The clonotype comes from a woman of 80 years or more with acute or convalescent COVID-19. CDR3 in amino acids: CASSYSQGTPDTQYF. The CDR3 nucleotides read TGTGCCAGCAGTTACTCTCAGGGGACGCCAGATACGCAGTATTTT.